This passage covers 30 T cell receptor beta chains from one sample sequenced in a study of T cell responses to AZD1222 COVID-19 vaccine. The repertoire was sequenced with immunoSEQ multiplex PCR; TCRdb's copy has only in-frame clones and lacks some. Here the sample spans roughly 150,000 clones, 70% to 90% being singletons. Sequenced here: peripheral blood, sampled on day 0 of AZD1222 vaccination. The source of these receptors is an adult in good health.

The chain links TRBV30 to TRBJ2-7; a possible D gene is TRBD1 (9 bases). The germline V gene encodes CDR1 GTSNPN and CDR2 SVGIG (reference sequence). The CDR3 totals 16 residues. Trimming removed 5 bases at V and 3 bases at J, with 23 bases between. CDR3 DNA: TGTGCCTGGGACAGGGGGATAGCGGGGCTAGTCTACGAGCAGTACTTC. It is translated as CAWDRGIAGLVYEQYF. Drawing the rest from reference TRBV30 and TRBJ2-7, the complete variable domain is SQTIHQWPATLVQPVGSPLSLECTVEGTSNPNLYWYRQAAGRGLQLLFYSVGIGQISSEVPQNLSASRPQDRQFILSSKKLLLSDSGFYLCAWDRGIAGLVYEQYFGPGTRLTVT.

This sequence joins TRBV25-1 and TRBJ2-7; perhaps TRBD1 as D (5 bases). This CDR3 spans 14 amino acids. Trimming shortened V by 1 base and J by 2 bases, and 9 bases separated the two germline ends. CDR1 is MGHDK and CDR2 is SYGVNS in the germline V gene. CDR3 bases: TGTGCCAGCAGTGAATTTCAGGGTGCCTACGAGCAGTACTTC. Encoded protein: CASSEFQGAYEQYF.

This chain links TRBV28 with TRBJ2-4, with D possibly being TRBD1 or TRBD2 (5 bases each). V was clipped by 6 bases and J by 0 bases, with 15 bases between them. The CDR3 covers 16 residues. CDR1 MDHEN and CDR2 SYDVKM come from the germline V gene. The CDR3 nucleotides read TGTGCCAGCAGGAAGGGACGGCAGATAGCCAAAAACATTCAGTACTTC. This sequence encodes CASRKGRQIAKNIQYF. The variable domain in full, completed from reference TRBV28 and TRBJ2-4, reads DVKVTQSSRYLVKRTGEKVFLECVQDMDHENMFWYRQDPGLGLRLIYFSYDVKMKEKGDIPEGYSVSREKKERFSLILESASTNQTSMYLCASRKGRQIAKNIQYFGAGTRLSVL.

V gene TRBV18 combines with J gene TRBJ1-1; D possibly corresponds to TRBD1 (5 bases). V was clipped by 1 base and J by 0 bases, with 12 bases between them. CDR3 length: 16 residues. Germline CDR1 reads KGHSH; CDR2 reads LQKENI. Written as DNA, the CDR3 is TGTGCCAGCTCACCACGGGGACTGGAGCTGAACACTGAAGCTTTCTTT. Translating it yields CASSPRGLELNTEAFF.

This clone was counted a few times. The rearrangement uses TRBV9 and TRBJ1-1; D gene ambiguous. Germline V gene sequence: CDR1 SGDLS, CDR2 YYNGEE. The CDR3 extends over 14 amino acids. V was cut by 4 bases and J by 1 base, with 11 bases left in between. The CDR3 sequence: CASSPQPGNTEAFF. DNA for the CDR3: TGTGCCAGCAGCCCACAGCCCGGGAACACTGAAGCTTTCTTT.

V and J are TRBV10-2 and TRBJ1-1; D not certain. Germline V gives CDR1 WSHSY, CDR2 SAAADI. The CDR3 length is 12 residues. Trimming took 7 bases from V and 1 from J, leaving 7 bases between them. CDR3 nucleotides: TGCGCCAGCACGTCCAAGAACACTGAAGCTTTCTTT. Translation gives CASTSKNTEAFF.

The chain joins TRBV30 to TRBJ1-4, with 8 bases that match TRBD1. The germline V gene encodes CDR1 GTSNPN and CDR2 SVGIG (reference sequence). With V trimmed by 2 bases and J by 9 bases, 11 bases remained unmatched. The CDR3 spans 15 residues. The chain's CDR3 is CAWSFGQGESKKLFF. CDR3 DNA: TGTGCCTGGAGTTTTGGACAGGGTGAATCTAAAAAACTGTTTTTT.

The chain joins TRBV27 to TRBJ1-6, with D unresolved. Deletions cut 5 bases from V and 3 bases from J, with 14 bases between. Germline CDR1 reads MNHEY; CDR2 reads SMNVEV (reference sequence). This CDR3 contains 16 residues. DNA of the CDR3: TGTGCCAGCAGTCTCTACCCCGCAATCTATAATTCACCCCTCCACTTT. Protein: CASSLYPAIYNSPLHF.

The chain recombines TRBV3-1 (or the pseudogene TRBV3-2) with TRBJ2-1; unclear D gene. Trimming removed 0 bases at V and 5 bases at J, with 8 bases between. Looked up from germline, CDR1 is LGHDT and CDR2 is YNNKEL (reference sequence). The CDR3 sequence is 14 residues long. The DNA for the CDR3 is TGTGCCAGCAGCCAAGACCCGGCCCACAATGAGCAGTTCTTC. Protein sequence: CASSQDPAHNEQFF.

The chain is built from TRBV3-1 (or the pseudogene TRBV3-2) and TRBJ1-4, with a tentative D call TRBD1 (5 bases). Germline values: CDR1 LGHDT, CDR2 YNNKEL (reference sequence). V shed 3 bases and J shed 0 bases, with 8 bases lying between them. The CDR3 runs 15 residues. CDR3 residues: CASSHGGSTNEKLFF. The CDR3 DNA sequence: TGTGCCAGCAGCCACGGGGGTTCAACTAATGAAAAACTGTTTTTT.

The chain couples TRBV19 to TRBJ2-1; no clear D gene. The CDR3 is 13 residues long. Trimming removed 10 bases at V and 4 bases at J, with 14 bases between. Looked up from germline, CDR1 is LNHDA and CDR2 is SQIVND (reference sequence). Here the CDR3 DNA reads TGTGCCACTACTGCACGACATTACAATGAGCAGTTCTTC. Protein: CATTARHYNEQFF.

V gene TRBV27 combines with J gene TRBJ1-2, with 8 bases lining up with TRBD1. The CDR3 contains 13 residues. Trimming took 4 bases from V and 4 from J; bases not matched to a gene: 2. Per germline, CDR1 MNHEY and CDR2 SMNVEV (reference sequence). The CDR3 reads CASSSDRAYGYTF. The CDR3 DNA reads as TGTGCCAGCAGTTCGGACAGGGCCTATGGCTACACCTTC.

V gene TRBV28 combines with J gene TRBJ1-5; 7 nucleotides line up with TRBD1. Germline V gene data show CDR1 as MDHEN and CDR2 as SYDVKM. CDR3 size: 14 residues. V shed 2 bases and J 11 bases; nucleotides not matched to a gene: 9. The CDR3 DNA is TGTGCCAGCAGTTTACCTACTCCGGGACAGTCCCAGCATTTT. Translation gives CASSLPTPGQSQHF.

CDR3 nucleotides: TGTGCCAGCAGTAACCCCACCGAGCAGTACTTC. Encoded protein: CASSNPTEQYF. V and J are TRBV25-1 and TRBJ2-7; D not certain. V lost 5 bases and J lost 6, with 8 bases in between. The CDR3 consists of 11 residues. Germline V gene sequence: CDR1 MGHDK, CDR2 SYGVNS.

This chain links TRBV27 with TRBJ2-2; 12 bases line up with TRBD2. Trimming cost V 5 bases and J 2 bases; bases outside gene matches: 6. The CDR3 length is 17 residues. Germline-derived CDR1 and CDR2 are MNHEY and SMNVEV (reference sequence). CDR3 region: CASSRGLAGTNTGELFF. CDR3 nucleotides: TGTGCCAGCAGTAGAGGACTAGCGGGAACCAACACCGGGGAGCTGTTTTTT.

The rearrangement joins TRBV27 to TRBJ1-3; no definite D call. The germline V gene has CDR1 MNHEY and CDR2 SMNVEV (reference sequence). The length of the CDR3 is 13 residues. Trimming took 3 bases from V and 4 from J, leaving 7 bases between them. The DNA of the CDR3 is TGTGCCAGCAGTTTGAGGGAGGGAAACACCATATATTTT. It translates to CASSLREGNTIYF.

V is TRBV6-1 and J is TRBJ1-2, with no clear D. Trimming removed 0 bases from V and 5 bases from J, with 13 bases in between. The CDR3 covers 15 residues. The germline V gene encodes CDR1 MNHNS and CDR2 SASEGT. In nucleotides, the CDR3 is TGTGCCAGCAGTGAAGCGACGGGATTCGGGTATGGCTACACCTTC. Translating it yields CASSEATGFGYGYTF.

The chain employs TRBV28 and TRBJ2-7; D not resolved. Per the germline V gene, CDR1 is MDHEN and CDR2 is SYDVKM. CDR3 length: 11 amino acids. V lost 5 bases and J lost 4, with 6 bases in between. The DNA of the CDR3 is TGTGCCAGCAGTCATATTTACGAGCAGTACTTC. Translating it yields CASSHIYEQYF.

On this clone: This sample also contains other DNA sequences that code for the same CDR3. V usage is TRBV7-2 and J usage is TRBJ1-5; D gene unclear. V lost 5 bases and J lost 5, with 10 bases in between. The CDR3 length is 13 residues. CDR1 is SGHTA and CDR2 is FQGNSA in the germline V gene. The CDR3 protein is CASSIRGDQPQHF. The CDR3 nucleotides are TGTGCCAGCAGCATCCGCGGTGATCAGCCCCAGCATTTT.

The CDR3 region is CASSFHWTAPLYNSPLHF. DNA of the CDR3: TGTGCCAGCAGTTTTCATTGGACAGCTCCTTTATATAATTCACCCCTCCACTTT. This chain joins TRBV27 and TRBJ1-6, with a weak D call TRBD1 (6 bases). Trimming took off 3 bases at V and 4 bases at J, with 19 bases between the two ends. This CDR3 region has 18 residues. Looked up from germline, CDR1 is MNHEY and CDR2 is SMNVEV (reference sequence).

V and J are TRBV7-2 and TRBJ1-1; D perhaps matches TRBD1 (6 bases). V lost 3 bases and J 0 bases, leaving 11 bases between the germline ends. CDR3 length: 15 residues. Per the germline V gene, CDR1 is SGHTA and CDR2 is FQGNSA. The CDR3 here is CASSLLGAMNTEAFF. The CDR3, as DNA: TGTGCCAGCAGCTTGCTGGGGGCGATGAACACTGAAGCTTTCTTT.

The J gene is TRBJ2-6, the V gene TRBV7-9, with D perhaps TRBD2 (7 bases). This CDR3 region has 17 residues. Germline CDR1 and CDR2: SEHNR and FQNEAQ (reference sequence). V lost 4 bases and J 4 bases, leaving 17 bases between the germline ends. DNA for the CDR3: TGTGCCAGCAGCTCCTTCTTACGGGGGGCCGGGGCCAACGTCCTGACTTTC. Its translation is CASSSFLRGAGANVLTF.

The CDR3 nucleotides are TGTGCCAGCAGTTACGGGGACTCCTACGAGCAGTACTTC. This codes for CASSYGDSYEQYF. The chain carries TRBV27 and TRBJ2-7; possible D gene TRBD2, 5 bases. The CDR3 is 13 amino acids. In germline, CDR1 is MNHEY, CDR2 SMNVEV (reference sequence). V shed 4 bases and J shed 0 bases, with 7 bases lying between them.

The chain links TRBV27 to TRBJ1-1; D is possibly TRBD1 (6 bases). The V gene's germline CDR1 is MNHEY and CDR2 SMNVEV (reference sequence). Trimming cost V 3 bases and J 5 bases, with 16 bases left between them. The CDR3 runs to 15 residues. As DNA, the CDR3 is TGTGCCAGCAGTTTCAACAGGGTTGTTCGAACTGAAGCTTTCTTT. It translates to CASSFNRVVRTEAFF.

The chain employs TRBV6-5 and TRBJ1-3, with D uncertain. In germline, CDR1 is MNHEY, CDR2 SVGAGI. This CDR3 has 11 amino acids. V was trimmed by 2 bases and J by 6 bases, leaving 2 bases between them. This CDR3 reads CASSYENTIYF. The CDR3, as DNA: TGTGCCAGCAGTTACGAAAACACCATATATTTT.

In nucleotides, the CDR3 is TGTGCCATCAGTCTCGGGGACGCAGGACCTTACGAGCAGTACTTC. Protein product: CAISLGDAGPYEQYF. The chain has TRBV10-3 and TRBJ2-7; D possibly uses TRBD1 or TRBD2 (5 bases each). The CDR3 is 15 residues long. V lost 5 bases and J lost 4, with 18 bases in between. CDR1 is ENHRY and CDR2 is SYGVKD in the germline V gene.

For the CDR3, the DNA is TGTGCCAGCAGGAACAAAACCTACGGGAAAAACGAAAAACTGTTTTTT. Amino acids: CASRNKTYGKNEKLFF. The rearrangement links TRBV2 to TRBJ1-4; no clear D gene. Looked up from germline, CDR1 is SNHLY and CDR2 is FYNNEI. The CDR3 sequence is 16 residues long. The ends were cut back, 6 bases at V and 8 bases at J, with 22 bases in the middle.

The chain has TRBV18 and TRBJ1-1; no clear D gene. Germline CDR1 KGHSH, CDR2 LQKENI. The CDR3 has 15 amino acids. Trimming removed 0 bases from V and 0 bases from J, with 8 bases in between. In nucleotides, the CDR3 is TGTGCCAGCTCACCACCGCGGGTCCTGAACACTGAAGCTTTCTTT. Amino acids: CASSPPRVLNTEAFF.

The gene calls are TRBV5-6 and TRBJ2-7, with D possibly being TRBD1 or TRBD2 (5 bases each). This CDR3 spans 14 amino acids. The germline V gene encodes CDR1 SGHDT and CDR2 YYEEEE. V lost 4 bases and J lost 0, with 11 bases in between. CDR3 sequence reads: CASSPGPSSYEQYF. The CDR3 nucleotides are TGTGCCAGCAGCCCGGGACCGAGCTCCTACGAGCAGTACTTC.

This CDR3 reads CSVTRTSRTGELFF. CDR3 coding DNA: TGCAGCGTGACCCGGACTAGTAGGACCGGGGAGCTGTTTTTT. The chain carries TRBV29-1 and TRBJ2-2; 7 bases are a match to TRBD2. This CDR3 contains 14 residues. Germline V gene sequence: CDR1 SQVTM, CDR2 ANQGSEA. Trimming removed 6 bases from V and 5 bases from J; junction bases left unmatched: 9.